These 28 T cell receptor beta chains were all obtained from the same sample, sequenced in a study of blood T cells in healthy people across ages. Together with a sample-barcoded 5' primer, a J-beta primer mix was included in a second PCR lasting roughly 6 to 12 cycles. TCRdb used MiXCR to reprocess the 5' RACE reads, holding one entry per CDR3 protein. The sample yields some 1.4 million distinct CDR3 sequences, around 39% seen once. What was sequenced was blood. The receptors stem from a woman younger than 30 in good health.

The table lists this clonotype with a count of one. A junction end diverges from the germline sequence, so it may reflect a read error. V is TRBV29-1 and J is TRBJ2-1, with TRBD1 matching 8 bases. This CDR3 is 17 amino acids long. Germline-derived CDR1 and CDR2 are SQVTM and ANQGSEA. CDR3 sequence (DNA): TGCAGCGTTGAGACAGGGGTCCTGGTAGCAGTTAGCAATAAGCAGTTCTTC. This encodes CSVETGVLVAVSNKQFF.

In this sample, this clonotype turned up a few times. The chain links TRBV29-1 to TRBJ2-7, with a possible D match to TRBD2 (5 bases). Germline V lookup: CDR1 SQVTM, CDR2 ANQGSEA. With 5 bases removed from V and 3 bases from J, the gap between germline ends came to 23 bases. The CDR3 sequence is 16 residues long. CDR3 nucleotides: TGCAGCGTTTTTGCTTCCAACCCAGCCGGACTCTACGAGCAGTACTTC. Protein product: CSVFASNPAGLYEQYF.

The rearrangement joins TRBV7-2 to TRBJ2-3; D may be TRBD2 (5 bases). CDR1 and CDR2 (germline): SGHTA, FQGNSA. This CDR3 comprises 16 residues. V gave up 3 bases and J gave up 2 bases, with 15 bases separating them. The CDR3 DNA follows: TGTGCCAGCAGCTTTATAGCGCCTAGGCCCACAGATACGCAGTATTTT. Translated, it gives CASSFIAPRPTDTQYF.

The rearrangement joins TRBV20-1 to TRBJ2-1; D is uncertain. With 5 bases removed from V and 6 bases from J, the gap between germline ends came to 17 bases. The CDR3 is 14 amino acids. Germline assignment: CDR1 DFQATT and CDR2 SNEGSKA (reference sequence). CDR3 nucleotides: TGCAGTGCTCCCTTGGAAGGGCCGGCCAATGAGCAGTTCTTC. Translating it yields CSAPLEGPANEQFF.

The genes are TRBV6-2 or TRBV6-3 and TRBJ2-5; the match to TRBD2 covers 7 bases. CDR1 and CDR2 (germline): MNHEY, SVGEGT. With V trimmed by 4 bases and J by 13 bases, 9 bases remained unmatched. This CDR3 comprises 12 residues. Written as DNA, the CDR3 is TGTGCCAGCAGTTCCCCCCGGGCGGGGGTGTACTTC. This codes for CASSSPRAGVYF.

This clonotype has only one observation. This rearrangement joins TRBV7-2 to TRBJ2-1; 12 nucleotides line up with TRBD2. The CDR3 is 17 residues long. V gave up 1 base and J gave up 7 bases; unmatched junction bases: 8. Germline-derived CDR1 and CDR2 are SGHTA and FQGNSA. The CDR3 reads CASSLETSGRLSNEQFF. Written as DNA, the CDR3 is TGTGCCAGCAGCTTAGAGACTAGCGGGAGACTATCTAATGAGCAGTTCTTC.

The chain is built from TRBV7-2 and TRBJ2-2, with unresolved D. V lost 4 bases and J lost 4, with 13 bases in between. In germline, CDR1 is SGHTA, CDR2 FQGNSA. This CDR3 contains 15 residues. The CDR3, as DNA: TGTGCCAGCAGCTCGGACCCTACTCGCACCGGGGAGCTGTTTTTT. Its protein is CASSSDPTRTGELFF.

Of note for this clonotype: A much larger clone differs by one base, so this may be a read error. V usage is TRBV12-3 or TRBV12-4 and J usage is TRBJ1-4; 7 bases align to TRBD1. The CDR3 sequence is 14 residues long. V was clipped by 6 bases and J by 1 base; unmatched bases: 2. This chain's CDR3 is CASRRQGTNEKLFF. CDR3 bases: TGTGCCAGCAGACGACAGGGAACTAATGAAAAACTGTTTTTT.

This clonotype was detected only a few times. The chain links TRBV10-3 to TRBJ1-5; D call uncertain. CDR1 is ENHRY, CDR2 SYGVKD, per germline. CDR3 size: 14 residues. The V and J ends lost 11 bases and 5 bases respectively, with 19 bases between them. The CDR3 DNA sequence: TGTGCCCGGAATTTCCTACCACCAGATCAGCCCCAGCATTTT. This codes for CARNFLPPDQPQHF.

This clonotype has a handful of counts. V and J are TRBV6-6 and TRBJ2-1; D uncertain. This CDR3 is built from 13 residues. From germline, CDR1 is MNHNY and CDR2 SVGAGI (reference sequence). The V end lost 2 bases, the J end lost 5 bases, and 7 bases lay between the germline ends. The CDR3, as DNA: TGTGCCAGCAGTTACACAAGGGACAATGAGCAGTTCTTC. This gives the protein CASSYTRDNEQFF.

This clonotype was observed a handful of times. V and J are TRBV4-1 and TRBJ1-1; 7 positions match TRBD1. Trimming removed 1 base from V and 4 bases from J; junction bases left unmatched: 12. CDR1 and CDR2 (germline): MGHRA, YSYEKL. This CDR3 spans 17 amino acids. CDR3 in DNA: TGCGCCAGCAGCCAAGTACCCCATCGACAGGGTGCCACTGAAGCTTTCTTT. Residues: CASSQVPHRQGATEAFF.

The chain couples TRBV20-1 to TRBJ1-2, with D possibly being TRBD1 (5 bases). Trimming took off 4 bases at V and 4 bases at J, with 16 bases between the two ends. Germline-derived CDR1 and CDR2 are DFQATT and SNEGSKA (reference sequence). CDR3 size: 14 residues. CDR3 sequence: CSAIVQGYGYGYTF. CDR3 DNA sequence: TGCAGTGCTATAGTCCAGGGATATGGCTATGGCTACACCTTC.

This clonotype was detected ten times or more. This chain uses TRBV5-5 with TRBJ2-7; TRBD2 aligns across 11 bases. Trimming removed 0 bases from V and 4 bases from J; junction bases left unmatched: 3. CDR3 size: 15 residues. Germline values: CDR1 SGHKS, CDR2 YYEKEE (reference sequence). This CDR3 reads CASSLGLAGLYEQYF. The CDR3 DNA reads TGTGCCAGCAGCTTGGGACTAGCGGGGTTGTACGAGCAGTACTTC.

As for this clonotype: At one boundary the junction diverges from the germline segment, which might be a read error. The chain has TRBV7-8 and TRBJ2-7, with 10 bases identical to TRBD1. This CDR3 contains 16 residues. The germline gives CDR1 SGHVS, CDR2 FQNEAQ. Here the CDR3 reads CAGSYPIGDRGYEQYF. The DNA for the CDR3 is TGTGCCGGCAGCTACCCAATAGGGGACAGGGGTTACGAGCAGTACTTC.

As for this clonotype: A junction end diverges from the germline sequence, so it may reflect a read error. CDR3 loop: CASSLVDRVRTEAFF. CDR3 nucleotide sequence: TGTGCCAGCAGTTTGGTGGACAGGGTACGGACTGAAGCTTTCTTT. The chain links TRBV5-5 to TRBJ1-1; TRBD1 aligns across 8 bases. The CDR3 sequence is 15 residues long. Germline CDR1 and CDR2: SGHKS and YYEKEE (reference sequence).

In its sample, this clonotype was seen a few times. V is TRBV12-3 or TRBV12-4 and J is TRBJ2-7; TRBD1 matches 10 bases. Trimming cost V 3 bases and J 3 bases; bases outside gene matches: 8. This CDR3 region has 16 residues. The CDR3 loop reads CASSLGGGTGVYEQYF. The DNA for the CDR3 is TGTGCCAGCAGTTTGGGCGGGGGGACAGGGGTCTACGAGCAGTACTTC.

The gene calls are TRBV5-1 and TRBJ2-3; 7 nucleotides match TRBD2. J was trimmed by 4 bases and V by 4 bases; bases with no gene match: 9. Germline CDR1 is SGHRS and CDR2 is YFSETQ. This CDR3 spans 15 amino acids. CDR3 sequence (DNA): TGCGCCAGCAGCCCCGGGAGGTCATCCCCAGATACGCAGTATTTT. Its protein is CASSPGRSSPDTQYF.

This clonotype was seen a few times. This chain connects TRBV7-2 to TRBJ2-1, with TRBD2 as a possible D gene (6 bases). The V end was cut by 3 bases, the J end by 7 bases, with 16 bases between. Per the germline V gene, CDR1 is SGHTA and CDR2 is FQGNSA. The CDR3 consists of 15 residues. The CDR3 is CASSFGGVGGNEQFF. The CDR3 bases are TGTGCCAGCAGCTTCGGAGGGGTGGGTGGAAATGAGCAGTTCTTC.

The V and J genes are TRBV6-1 and TRBJ1-2; 10 bases are shared with TRBD1. Germline V CDR1 and CDR2: MNHNS, SASEGT. V gave up 6 bases and J gave up 6 bases; unmatched junction bases: 4. The CDR3 sequence is 13 residues long. The CDR3 sequence: CASRGTGVHGYTF. CDR3 nucleotide sequence: TGTGCCAGCAGGGGGACAGGGGTTCATGGCTACACCTTC.

V and J are TRBV24-1 and TRBJ2-4, with 8 bases lining up with TRBD2. Germline CDR1 is KGHDR and CDR2 is SFDVKD. The ends lost 0 bases at V and 13 bases at J; junction bases unmatched: 10. The CDR3 totals 15 residues. The CDR3 DNA follows: TGTGCCACCAGTGATTTGCCTCGGACTAGCTTTAAGCAGTACTTC. Its protein product is CATSDLPRTSFKQYF.

Turning to this clonotype: Given a much more abundant clone one base away, this may be a read error. V is TRBV7-9 and J is TRBJ2-7; D remains unclear. Germline V gene lookup returns CDR1 SEHNR and CDR2 FQNEAQ (reference sequence). Trimming left V 5 bases short and J 12 bases short, with 17 bases between. The CDR3 spans 12 residues. The CDR3 DNA reads as TGTGCCAGCAGCACAATTCAAGAGACCCGGTACTTC. Translating gives CASSTIQETRYF.

The table lists this clonotype with a few counts. J is TRBJ2-5 and V is TRBV6-6, with 10 bases that match TRBD2. Germline CDR1 and CDR2: MNHNY and SVGAGI (reference sequence). The CDR3 is 17 amino acids. V shed 7 bases and J 2 bases; nucleotides not matched to a gene: 13. The CDR3 region is CASTRGGSGGIQETQYF. Here the CDR3 DNA reads TGTGCCAGCACCAGAGGGGGTAGCGGGGGGATACAAGAGACCCAGTACTTC.

This chain links TRBV6-2 or TRBV6-3 with TRBJ2-3; the match to TRBD1 covers 11 bases. V lost 4 bases and J lost 7; bases outside the gene matches: 4. The CDR3 spans 14 residues. CDR1 and CDR2 (germline): MNHEY, SVGEGT. CDR3 sequence reads: CASSSADRGHTQYF. For the CDR3, the DNA is TGTGCCAGCAGTTCGGCGGACAGGGGGCATACGCAGTATTTT.

This clonotype was seen a single time. This could be a read error, since a much larger clone is one nucleotide away. This chain links TRBV3-1 with TRBJ1-4, with D hard to call. The CDR3 extends over 13 amino acids. The V gene's germline CDR1 is LGHDT and CDR2 YNNKEL (reference sequence). The DNA of the CDR3 is TGTGCCTGCAGCCAACACCTTGGTGAAAAACTGTTTTTT. Encoded protein: CACSQHLGEKLFF. Variable domain in full (rest from reference TRBV3-1 and TRBJ1-4): DTAVSQTPKYLVTQMGNDKSIKCEQNLGHDTMYWYKQDSKKFLKIMFSYNNKELIINETVPNRFSPKSPDKAHLNLHINSLELGDSAVYFCACSQHLGEKLFFGSGTQLSVL.

This clonotype has more than one count but fewer than ten. The CDR3 region is CASSYEGREALREQFF. The DNA of the CDR3 is TGTGCCAGCAGTTACGAGGGGCGGGAGGCACTAAGGGAGCAGTTCTTC. V usage is TRBV6-6 and J usage is TRBJ2-1, with 8 bases matching TRBD2. With V trimmed by 2 bases and J by 10 bases, 13 bases remained unmatched. In germline, CDR1 is MNHNY, CDR2 SVGAGI (reference sequence). The CDR3 contains 16 residues.

Regarding this clonotype: The junction differs from germline at one of its ends, possibly a read error. V and J are TRBV3-1 and TRBJ2-3, with 13 bases matching TRBD2. The CDR3 spans 18 residues. Germline V gives CDR1 LGHDT, CDR2 YNNKEL (reference sequence). The CDR3 DNA follows: TGTGCCAGCAGCCCTCGGACTAGCGGGGGATTTGGCACAGATACGCGGTATTTT. Translating it yields CASSPRTSGGFGTDTRYF.

This clonotype was seen more than once but under ten times. V and J are TRBV7-6 and TRBJ1-4; D gene ambiguous. V was trimmed by 1 base and J by 3 bases, leaving 6 bases between them. The CDR3 sequence is 14 residues long. The germline V gene encodes CDR1 SGHVS and CDR2 FNYEAQ. The CDR3 sequence: CASSLEAANEKLFF. The CDR3 region has the DNA TGTGCCAGCAGCTTAGAGGCAGCTAATGAAAAACTGTTTTTT. The full variable domain, completed using reference TRBV7-6 and TRBJ1-4, is GAGVSQSPRYKVTKRGQDVALRCDPISGHVSLYWYRQALGQGPEFLTYFNYEAQQDKSGLPNDRFSAERPEGSISTLTIQRTEQRDSAMYRCASSLEAANEKLFFGSGTQLSVL.

The rearrangement uses TRBV6-6 and TRBJ1-4; TRBD1 might be the D (6 bases). V was clipped by 6 bases and J by 8 bases, with 10 bases between them. The CDR3 is made up of 12 amino acids. Germline V gene data show CDR1 as MNHNY and CDR2 as SVGAGI (reference sequence). The DNA of the CDR3 is TGTGCCAGCAGAATGGACAGAGAAAAACTGTTTTTT. Its translation: CASRMDREKLFF.